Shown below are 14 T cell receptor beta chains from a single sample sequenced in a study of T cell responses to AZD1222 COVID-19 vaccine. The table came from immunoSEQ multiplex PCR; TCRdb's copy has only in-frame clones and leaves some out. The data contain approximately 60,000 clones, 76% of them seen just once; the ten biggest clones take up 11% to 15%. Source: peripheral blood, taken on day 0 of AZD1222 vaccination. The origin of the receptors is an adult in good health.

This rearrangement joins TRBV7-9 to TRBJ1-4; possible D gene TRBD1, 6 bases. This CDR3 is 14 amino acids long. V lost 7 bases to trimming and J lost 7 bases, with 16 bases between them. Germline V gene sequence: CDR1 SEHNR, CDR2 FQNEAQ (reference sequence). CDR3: CASIRTGRSEKLFF. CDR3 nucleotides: TGTGCCAGCATCCGAACAGGGAGGAGTGAAAAACTGTTTTTT.

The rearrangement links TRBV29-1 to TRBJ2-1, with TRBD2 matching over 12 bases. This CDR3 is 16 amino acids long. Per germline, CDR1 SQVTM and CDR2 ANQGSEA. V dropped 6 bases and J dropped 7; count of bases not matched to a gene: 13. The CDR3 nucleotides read TGCAGCGTCGCTCGCCTAGCGGGGGGGCCGGGGAATGAGCAGTTCTTC. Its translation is CSVARLAGGPGNEQFF.

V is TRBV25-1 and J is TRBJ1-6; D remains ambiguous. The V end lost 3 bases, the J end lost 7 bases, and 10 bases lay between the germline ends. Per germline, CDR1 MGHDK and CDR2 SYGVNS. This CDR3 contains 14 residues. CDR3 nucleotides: TGTGCCAGCAGTGACTGGACCGGGAATTCACCCCTCCACTTT. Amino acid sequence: CASSDWTGNSPLHF.

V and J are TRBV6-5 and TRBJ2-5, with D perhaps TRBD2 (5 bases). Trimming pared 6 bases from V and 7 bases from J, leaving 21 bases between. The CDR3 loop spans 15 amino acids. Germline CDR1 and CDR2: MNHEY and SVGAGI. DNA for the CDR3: TGTGCCAGCAGGGGAAAGGGAGAGGGCGTGGGGACCCAGTACTTC. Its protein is CASRGKGEGVGTQYF.

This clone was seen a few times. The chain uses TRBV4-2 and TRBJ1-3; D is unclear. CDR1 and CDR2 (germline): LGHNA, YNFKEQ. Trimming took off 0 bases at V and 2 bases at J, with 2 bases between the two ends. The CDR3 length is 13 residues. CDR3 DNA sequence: TGTGCCAGCAGCCAAGAACCTGGAAACACCATATATTTT. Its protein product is CASSQEPGNTIYF.

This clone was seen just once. CDR3 coding DNA: TGTGCCAGCAGTTACTCGACGGACGGGTTCCTCCCGGAGGACGAGCAGTACTTC. Translation: CASSYSTDGFLPEDEQYF. The chain recombines TRBV6-2 or TRBV6-3 with TRBJ2-7; tentatively, D is TRBD2 (5 bases). V was cut by 0 bases and J by 5 bases, with 23 bases left in between. CDR3 length: 18 residues. Germline lookup yields CDR1 MNHEY and CDR2 SVGEGT.

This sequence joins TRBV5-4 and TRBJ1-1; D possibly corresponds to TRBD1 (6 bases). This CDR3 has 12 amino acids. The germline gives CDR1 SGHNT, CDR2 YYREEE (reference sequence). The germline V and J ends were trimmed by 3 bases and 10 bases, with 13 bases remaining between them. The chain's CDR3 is CASSYRAESAFF. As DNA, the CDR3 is TGTGCCAGCAGCTACAGGGCAGAGTCAGCTTTCTTT. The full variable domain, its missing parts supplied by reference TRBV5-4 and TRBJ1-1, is ETGVTQSPTHLIKTRGQQVTLRCSSQSGHNTVSWYQQALGQGPQFIFQYYREEENGRGNFPPRFSGLQFPNYSSELNVNALELDDSALYLCASSYRAESAFFGQGTRLTVV.

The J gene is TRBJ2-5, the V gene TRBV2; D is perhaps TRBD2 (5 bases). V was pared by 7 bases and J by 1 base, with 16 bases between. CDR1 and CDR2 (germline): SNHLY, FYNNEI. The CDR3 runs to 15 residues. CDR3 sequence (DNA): TGTGCCAGCATGGCCCACGGAGGAGTCCAAGAGACCCAGTACTTC. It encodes CASMAHGGVQETQYF.

The CDR3 nucleotides read TGTGCCAGCAGCCCGGGTCACAATGAGCAGTTCTTC. Encoded protein: CASSPGHNEQFF. The gene calls are TRBV7-9 and TRBJ2-1; D ambiguous. The length of the CDR3 is 12 residues. Germline V gives CDR1 SEHNR, CDR2 FQNEAQ (reference sequence). V dropped 5 bases and J dropped 5 bases, with 7 bases sitting between them. Variable domain in full (rest from reference TRBV7-9 and TRBJ2-1): DTGVSQNPRHKITKRGQNVTFRCDPISEHNRLYWYRQTLGQGPEFLTYFQNEAQLEKSRLLSDRFSAERPKGSFSTLEIQRTEQGDSAMYLCASSPGHNEQFFGPGTRLTVL.

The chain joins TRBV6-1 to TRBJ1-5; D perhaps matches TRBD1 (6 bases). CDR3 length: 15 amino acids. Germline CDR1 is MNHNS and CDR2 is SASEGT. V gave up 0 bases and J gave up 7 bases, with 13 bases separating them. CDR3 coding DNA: TGTGCCAGCAGTGAAGCGGGGGGCCCAAGGCAGCCCCAGCATTTT. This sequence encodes CASSEAGGPRQPQHF.

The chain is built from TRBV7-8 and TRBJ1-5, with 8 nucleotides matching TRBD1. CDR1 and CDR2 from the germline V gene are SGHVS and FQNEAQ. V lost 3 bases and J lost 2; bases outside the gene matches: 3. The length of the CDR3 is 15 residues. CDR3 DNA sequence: TGTGCCAGCAGCTTTTTGGGACAGGGCAATCAGCCCCAGCATTTT. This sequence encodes CASSFLGQGNQPQHF.

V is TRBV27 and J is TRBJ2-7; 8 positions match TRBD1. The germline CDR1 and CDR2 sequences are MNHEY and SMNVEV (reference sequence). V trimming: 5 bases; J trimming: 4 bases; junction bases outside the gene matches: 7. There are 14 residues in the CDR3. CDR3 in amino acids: CASSAGTGVYEQYF. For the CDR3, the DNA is TGTGCCAGCAGTGCCGGGACAGGAGTTTACGAGCAGTACTTC.

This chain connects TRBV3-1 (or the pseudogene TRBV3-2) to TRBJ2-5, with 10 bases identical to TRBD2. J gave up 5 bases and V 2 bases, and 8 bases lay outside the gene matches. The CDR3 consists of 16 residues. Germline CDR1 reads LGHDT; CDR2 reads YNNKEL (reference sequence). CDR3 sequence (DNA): TGTGCCAGCAGCCAATTGAGCGGGGGGGCCTCGGAGACCCAGTACTTC. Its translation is CASSQLSGGASETQYF.

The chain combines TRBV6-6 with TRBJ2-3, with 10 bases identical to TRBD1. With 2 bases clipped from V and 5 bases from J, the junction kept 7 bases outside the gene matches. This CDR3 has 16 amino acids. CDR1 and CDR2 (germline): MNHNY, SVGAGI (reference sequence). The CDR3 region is CASSYPGTGAEDTQYF. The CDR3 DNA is TGTGCCAGCAGTTACCCCGGGACAGGGGCAGAAGATACGCAGTATTTT.